This TCR beta chain is from a study of cytomegalovirus exposure and HLA in healthy donors. The PCR used 60 Vbeta and 13 Jbeta primers. Measured with immunoSEQ multiplex PCR; TCRdb has only the in-frame clones, and not every one. The data show over 100,000 clones, with around 80% seen just once and roughly 1.5% held by the top ten. As concerns this clone: Its antigen is unknown.

Trimming cost V 4 bases and J 2 bases, with 10 bases left between them. Germline V gene lookup returns CDR1 LNHNV and CDR2 YYDKDF (reference sequence). The CDR3 consists of 14 residues. Study-level points and caveats: Sequencing likely caused a cluster of highly shared sequence variants. HLA alleles showed associations with 16,951 TCR beta sequences in a later analysis, at a 0.05 false discovery rate. TCR beta sequences reportedly predicted most subjects' HLA-A and HLA-B alleles accurately.

This chain connects TRBV15 to TRBJ2-3; perhaps TRBD2 as D (5 bases). The clonotype comes from a female donor in good health and CMV-seronegative. Material for sequencing was PBMCs. CDR3 in DNA: TGTGCCACCAGCATGCGCGGGTCCACAGATACGCAGTATTTT. This gives the protein CATSMRGSTDTQYF.